Listed here is a single TCR beta chain. The source of the sample is a study of control samples from healthy donors and cancer patients. Germline V gives CDR1 MNHNS, CDR2 SASEGT. The CDR3 consists of 17 residues. Deletions cut 2 bases from V and 7 bases from J, with 23 bases between. Clones were read by immunoSEQ multiplex PCR, and TCRdb kept only the in-frame ones, dropping some. This repertoire shows fewer than 110,000 clones, around nine tenths found once; its top ten account for approximately 8.4%. The sequencing sample was made of blood. The rearrangement links TRBV6-1 to TRBJ1-1, with a weak D call TRBD1 (5 bases). The source is a man aged 25 to 40 in good health. CDR3: CASSELLLWQGGVEAFF. CDR3 nucleotide sequence: TGTGCCAGCAGTGAACTCCTCCTCTGGCAGGGAGGCGTTGAAGCTTTCTTT.